This TCR beta chain was sequenced for a study of T cell responses to AZD1222 COVID-19 vaccine. Study findings and constraints: Dominant CD4 TCR responses targeted spike regions 160-218 and 743-854. Two doses of AZD1222 preceded a rise in Spike-specific TCR breadth and depth. Clonal diversity may have been underestimated, and the donors were mostly white British, with more females than males.

TCRdb's copy holds only in-frame clones and misses some; the assay was immunoSEQ multiplex PCR. Of 100,000 or so clones detected, around 87% appear once; the ten largest clones hold roughly 2.5%. About this clone itself: Its target is unknown.

The ends were cut back, 3 bases at V and 4 bases at J, with 4 bases in the middle. The CDR3 runs 11 residues. The V gene's germline CDR1 is SQVTM and CDR2 ANQGSEA. This TCR was sampled from an adult in good health. The specimen comprised peripheral blood, sampled on day 0 of AZD1222 vaccination. J is TRBJ2-1 and V is TRBV29-1; D is unclear. The CDR3 nucleotides read TGCAGCGTTGAGGGTTACAATGAGCAGTTCTTC. This codes for CSVEGYNEQFF.